This TCR beta chain came from a study of regulatory T cells in long-lasting Graves disease. This clonotype appeared many times. This sample's time point: newly diagnosed GD, antithyroid drugs for less than 3 months. The TCR library was made from RNA extracted from PBMCs. iRepertoire HTBI primers and Arm-PCR of CDR3 regions built TCR beta libraries. One entry per CDR3 protein, called by TCRdb with MiXCR from the multiplex PCR reads. The sample holds about 310,000 distinct CDR3 sequences; 15% to 20% are singletons and the top ten take around 37%. The sequence was obtained from a female donor with Graves disease. Specimen: peripheral blood mononuclear cells (PBMCs), collected at new diagnosis, from a patient treated with antithyroid drugs.

CDR3 in amino acids: CASSSTGDYGYTF. In DNA, the CDR3 is TGTGCCAGCAGTTCCACAGGGGACTATGGCTACACCTTC. The chain is built from TRBV28 and TRBJ1-2, with TRBD1 matching over 7 bases. The CDR3 loop spans 13 amino acids. The V segment lost 4 bases and the J segment 3 bases; nucleotides outside the gene matches: 2. Germline-derived CDR1 and CDR2 are MDHEN and SYDVKM.